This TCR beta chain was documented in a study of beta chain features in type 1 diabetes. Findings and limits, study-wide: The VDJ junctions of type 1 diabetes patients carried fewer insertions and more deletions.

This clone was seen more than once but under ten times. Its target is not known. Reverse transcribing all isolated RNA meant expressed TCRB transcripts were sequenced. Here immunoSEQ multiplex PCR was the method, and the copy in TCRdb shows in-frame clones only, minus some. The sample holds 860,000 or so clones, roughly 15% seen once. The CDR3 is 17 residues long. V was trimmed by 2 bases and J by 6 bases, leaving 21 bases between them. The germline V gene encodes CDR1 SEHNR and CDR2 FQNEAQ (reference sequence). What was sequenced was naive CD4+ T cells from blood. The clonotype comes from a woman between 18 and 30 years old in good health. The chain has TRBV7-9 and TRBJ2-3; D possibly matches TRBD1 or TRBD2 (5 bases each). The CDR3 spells CASSLNGYRRIIDTQYF. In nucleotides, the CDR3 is TGTGCCAGCAGCTTAAACGGATACAGGAGGATAATTGATACGCAGTATTTT.